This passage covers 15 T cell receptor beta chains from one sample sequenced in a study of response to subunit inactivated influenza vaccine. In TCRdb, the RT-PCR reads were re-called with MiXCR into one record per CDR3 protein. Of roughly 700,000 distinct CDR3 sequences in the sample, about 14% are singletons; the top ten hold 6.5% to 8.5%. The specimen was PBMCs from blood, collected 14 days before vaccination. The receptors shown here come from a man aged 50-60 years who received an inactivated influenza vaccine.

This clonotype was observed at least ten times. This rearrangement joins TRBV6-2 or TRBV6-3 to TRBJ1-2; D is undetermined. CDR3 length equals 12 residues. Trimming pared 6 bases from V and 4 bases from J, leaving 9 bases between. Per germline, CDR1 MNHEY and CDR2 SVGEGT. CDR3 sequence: CASSGTAYGYTF. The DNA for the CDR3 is TGTGCCAGCAGCGGAACAGCCTATGGCTACACCTTC.

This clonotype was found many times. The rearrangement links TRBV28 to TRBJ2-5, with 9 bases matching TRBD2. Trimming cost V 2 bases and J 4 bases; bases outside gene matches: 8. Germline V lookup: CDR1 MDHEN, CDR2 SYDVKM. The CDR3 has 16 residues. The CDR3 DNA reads TGTGCCAGCAGTTTAAGGAGGCGGGAGGGCCGAGAGACCCAGTACTTC. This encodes CASSLRRREGRETQYF.

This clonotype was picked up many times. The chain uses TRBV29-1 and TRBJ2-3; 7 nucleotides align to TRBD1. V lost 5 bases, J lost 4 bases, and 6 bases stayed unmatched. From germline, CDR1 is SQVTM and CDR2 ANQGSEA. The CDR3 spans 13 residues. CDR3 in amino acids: CSVPRQGADTQYF. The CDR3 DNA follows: TGCAGCGTTCCACGACAGGGAGCAGATACGCAGTATTTT.

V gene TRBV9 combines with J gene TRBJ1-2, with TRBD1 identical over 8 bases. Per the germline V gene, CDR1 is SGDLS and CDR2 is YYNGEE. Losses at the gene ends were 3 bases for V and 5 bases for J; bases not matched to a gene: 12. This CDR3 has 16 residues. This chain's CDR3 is CASSAGQGMVRYGYTF. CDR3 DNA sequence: TGTGCCAGCAGCGCTGGACAGGGTATGGTTAGGTATGGCTACACCTTC.

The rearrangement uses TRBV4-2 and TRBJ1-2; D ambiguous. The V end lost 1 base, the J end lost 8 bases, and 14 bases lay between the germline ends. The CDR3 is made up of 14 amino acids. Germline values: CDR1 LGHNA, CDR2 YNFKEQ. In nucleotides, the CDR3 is TGTGCCAGCAGCCAAGTTGTGCAGGCCGAGGGCTACACCTTC. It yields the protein CASSQVVQAEGYTF.

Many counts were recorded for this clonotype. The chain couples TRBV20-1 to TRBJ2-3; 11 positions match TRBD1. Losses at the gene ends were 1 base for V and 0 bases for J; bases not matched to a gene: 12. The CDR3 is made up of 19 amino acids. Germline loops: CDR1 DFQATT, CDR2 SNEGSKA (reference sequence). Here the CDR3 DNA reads TGCAGTGCTAGAGCCCTCGGACAGGGGGCATCTTTTAGCACAGATACGCAGTATTTT. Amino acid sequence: CSARALGQGASFSTDTQYF.

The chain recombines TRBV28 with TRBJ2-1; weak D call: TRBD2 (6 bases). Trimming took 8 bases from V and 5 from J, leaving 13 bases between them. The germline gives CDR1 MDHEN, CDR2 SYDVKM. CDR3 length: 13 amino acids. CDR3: CASWGVGHNEQFF. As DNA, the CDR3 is TGTGCCAGCTGGGGGGTGGGCCACAATGAGCAGTTCTTC.

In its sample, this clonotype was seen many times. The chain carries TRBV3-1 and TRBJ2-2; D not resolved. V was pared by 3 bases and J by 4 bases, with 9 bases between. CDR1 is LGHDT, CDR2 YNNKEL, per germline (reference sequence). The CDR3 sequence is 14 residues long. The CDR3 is CASSQGYGTGELFF. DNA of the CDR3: TGTGCCAGCAGCCAGGGGTACGGCACCGGGGAGCTGTTTTTT.

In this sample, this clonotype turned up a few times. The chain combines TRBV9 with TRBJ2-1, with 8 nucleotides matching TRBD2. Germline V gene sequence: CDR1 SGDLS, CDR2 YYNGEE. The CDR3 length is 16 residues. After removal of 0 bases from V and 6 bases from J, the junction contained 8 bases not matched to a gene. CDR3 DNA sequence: TGTGCCAGCAGCGTAGATTCCGCGGGGGGTTTCAATGAGCAGTTCTTC. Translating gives CASSVDSAGGFNEQFF.

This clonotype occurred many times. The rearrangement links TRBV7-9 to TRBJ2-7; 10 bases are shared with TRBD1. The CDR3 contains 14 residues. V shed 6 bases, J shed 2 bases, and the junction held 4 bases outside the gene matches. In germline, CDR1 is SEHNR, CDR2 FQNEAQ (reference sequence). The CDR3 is CASSPGQGTYEQYF. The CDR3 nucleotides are TGTGCCAGCAGTCCGGGACAGGGGACCTACGAGCAGTACTTC.

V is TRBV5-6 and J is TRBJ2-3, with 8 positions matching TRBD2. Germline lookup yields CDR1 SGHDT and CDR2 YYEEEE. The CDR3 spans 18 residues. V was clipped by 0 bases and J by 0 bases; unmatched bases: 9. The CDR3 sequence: CASSLDRGGRYSTDTQYF. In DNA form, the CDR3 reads TGTGCCAGCAGCTTGGATCGGGGGGGCCGGTATAGCACAGATACGCAGTATTTT.

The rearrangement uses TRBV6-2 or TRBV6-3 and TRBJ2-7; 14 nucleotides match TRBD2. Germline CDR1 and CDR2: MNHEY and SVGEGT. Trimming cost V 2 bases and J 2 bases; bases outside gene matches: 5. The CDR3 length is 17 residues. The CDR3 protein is CASSYRGTSGSTYEQYF. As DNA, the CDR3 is TGTGCCAGCAGTTACCGTGGGACTAGCGGGAGCACCTACGAGCAGTACTTC.

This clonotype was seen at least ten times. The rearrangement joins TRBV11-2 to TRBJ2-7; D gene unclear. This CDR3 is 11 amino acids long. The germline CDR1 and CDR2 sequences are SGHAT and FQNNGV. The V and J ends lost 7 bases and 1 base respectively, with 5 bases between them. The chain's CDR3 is CASTSSYEQYF. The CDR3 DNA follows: TGTGCCAGCACCTCATCCTACGAGCAGTACTTC.

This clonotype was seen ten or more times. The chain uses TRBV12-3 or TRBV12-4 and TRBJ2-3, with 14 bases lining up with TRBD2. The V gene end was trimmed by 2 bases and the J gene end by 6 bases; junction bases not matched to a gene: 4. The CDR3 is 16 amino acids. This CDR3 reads CASSLLRTSGRDTQYF. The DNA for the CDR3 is TGTGCCAGCAGTTTATTAAGGACTAGCGGGAGGGATACGCAGTATTTT.

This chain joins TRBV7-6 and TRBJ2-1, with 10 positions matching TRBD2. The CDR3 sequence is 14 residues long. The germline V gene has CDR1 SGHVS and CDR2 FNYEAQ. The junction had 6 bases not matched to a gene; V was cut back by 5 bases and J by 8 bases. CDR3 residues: CASSPSGGYHEQFF. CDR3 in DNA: TGTGCCAGCAGCCCTAGCGGGGGATATCATGAGCAGTTCTTC.